These T cell receptor beta chains were read from a single sample in a study of technical replicates of blood from several donors. Method: immunoSEQ multiplex PCR; TCRdb's copy keeps in-frame clones and lacks some. The table shows about 97,000 clones, with approximately 96% occurring only once. Sequenced: T cells isolated from PBMCs. These receptors all come from a human donor in good health. The CDR3 runs from the conserved cysteine through the conserved F or W. A D gene is named only where the DNA matches it firmly. A row's size may be missing; if present it is once, few, many or a size class.

CSVEDRDSYNEQFF TGCAGCGTTGAAGACCGGGACTCCTACAATGAGCAGTTCTTC TRBV29-1 NA NA TRBJ2-1
CASSFMAAVKNIQYF TGTGCCAGCAGTTTTATGGCGGCAGTCAAAAACATTCAGTACTTC TRBV28 NA NA TRBJ2-4
CASIWGSGRSEWTGELFF TGTGCCAGCATATGGGGTAGCGGGAGGTCCGAGTGGACCGGGGAGCTGTTTTTT TRBV28 TRBD2 NA TRBJ2-2
CASSQPGTGTYEQYF TGTGCCAGCAGCCAACCCGGGACAGGGACCTACGAGCAGTACTTC TRBV11-2 TRBD1 once TRBJ2-7
CASSAGQSDSGNTIYF TGTGCCAGCAGTGCCGGACAGTCTGACTCTGGAAACACCATATATTTT TRBV2 NA NA TRBJ1-3
CASSMGHSTTSHGYTF TGTGCCAGCAGCATGGGACACTCCACGACCAGCCATGGCTACACCTTC TRBV9 NA once TRBJ1-2
CASSLGAVPYEQYF TGCGCCAGCAGCTTAGGAGCGGTTCCCTACGAGCAGTACTTC TRBV5-1 NA NA TRBJ2-7
CASSSDRANQPQHF TGTGCCAGCAGCTCTGACAGGGCCAATCAGCCCCAGCATTTT TRBV7-8 TRBD1 NA TRBJ1-5
CASSLRGSYEQYF TGCGCCAGCAGCTTAAGGGGCTCCTACGAGCAGTACTTC TRBV5-1 NA NA TRBJ2-7
CASSIGGGPETQYF TGTGCCAGTAGTATAGGGGGGGGGCCGGAGACCCAGTACTTC TRBV19 NA NA TRBJ2-5
CASSIGDGSSYNEQFF TGCGCCAGCAGCATAGGGGACGGGAGCTCCTACAATGAGCAGTTCTTC TRBV5-1 NA NA TRBJ2-1
CASSLEGRGPNFYGYTF TGTGCCAGCAGCTTAGAAGGCAGGGGGCCTAATTTCTATGGCTACACCTTC TRBV7-2 TRBD1 NA TRBJ1-2
CASSFSRAQGGANVLTF TGTGCCAGCAGCTTCTCGAGGGCCCAAGGTGGGGCCAACGTCCTGACTTTC TRBV7-8 NA NA TRBJ2-6
CASSLGGADEQFF TGTGCCAGCAGCTTAGGTGGGGCCGATGAGCAGTTCTTC TRBV11-3 NA NA TRBJ2-1
CASSRTHGSSSYEQYF TGTGCCAGCAGCCGGACTCATGGCAGCAGCTCCTACGAGCAGTACTTC TRBV7-8 NA NA TRBJ2-7
CSVEDQREDYEQFF TGCAGCGTTGAAGATCAACGGGAGGACTATGAGCAGTTCTTC TRBV29-1 TRBD2 NA TRBJ2-1
CASSPGTSDTYEQYF TGTGCCAGCAGCCCCGGGACTAGCGATACCTACGAGCAGTACTTC TRBV7-2 TRBD2 NA TRBJ2-7
CASSLSERSGNTIYF TGCGCCAGCAGCTTGTCAGAGCGGTCAGGAAACACCATATATTTT TRBV5-1 NA NA TRBJ1-3
CASRLTFDGYTF TGTGCCAGCAGATTGACATTCGATGGCTACACCTTC TRBV2 NA few TRBJ1-2
CAWSLGEANTEAFF TGTGCCTGGAGTTTGGGGGAGGCGAACACTGAAGCTTTCTTT TRBV30 NA NA TRBJ1-1
CAWSVPIHQGDSPYEQYF TGTGCCTGGAGTGTTCCGATTCATCAGGGGGACTCCCCCTACGAGCAGTACTTC TRBV30 NA NA TRBJ2-7
CATGEYEQYF TGTGCAACGGGGGAGTACGAGCAGTACTTC TRBV19 NA NA TRBJ2-7
CASPRGGNQPQHF TGTGCCAGCCCAAGAGGTGGCAATCAGCCCCAGCATTTT TRBV28 NA NA TRBJ1-5
CASSQDLRWELFF TGTGCCAGCAGCCAAGACCTACGCTGGGAGCTGTTTTTT TRBV4-2 NA NA TRBJ2-2
CASKLASYNEQFF TGTGCCAGCAAGCTAGCGTCCTACAATGAGCAGTTCTTC TRBV28 NA NA TRBJ2-1
CASDSGGTKNIQYF TGTGCCAGCGATTCGGGAGGGACCAAAAACATTCAGTACTTC TRBV28 TRBD2 NA TRBJ2-4
CASSVVGADSSYNEQFF TGTGCCAGCAGCGTAGTTGGAGCGGATAGCTCCTACAATGAGCAGTTCTTC TRBV9 NA NA TRBJ2-1
CASSLRTSGFYNEQFF TGTGCCAGTAGTCTGCGGACTAGCGGATTCTACAATGAGCAGTTCTTC TRBV19 TRBD2 NA TRBJ2-1
CASRRAGPYEQYF TGTGCCAGCAGGAGGGCGGGGCCATACGAGCAGTACTTC TRBV27 NA NA TRBJ2-7
CDLYKRTSTDTQYF TGTGACCTTTATAAAAGGACAAGCACAGATACGCAGTATTTT TRBV30 NA NA TRBJ2-3
CASSPRGLAGEHSIQYF TGTGCCAGCAGTCCCCGGGGACTAGCGGGAGAGCATAGCATTCAGTACTTC TRBV27 TRBD2 NA TRBJ2-4
CASSPTWAETHSYEQYF TGTGCCAGCAGCCCCACATGGGCCGAGACCCACTCCTACGAGCAGTACTTC TRBV7-9 NA NA TRBJ2-7
CASSSGQVSYEQYF TGTGCCAGCAGTTCAGGACAGGTCTCCTACGAGCAGTACTTC TRBV2 TRBD1 NA TRBJ2-7
CASSLRAGGYGYTF TGTGCCAGCAGTTTACGTGCCGGCGGCTATGGCTACACCTTC TRBV27 NA NA TRBJ1-2
CAWNVAGLSTDTQYF TGTGCCTGGAATGTAGCGGGCCTAAGCACAGATACGCAGTATTTT TRBV30 TRBD2 NA TRBJ2-3
CASSQVTRAGYNEQFF TGCGCCAGCAGCCAAGTCACTCGTGCGGGCTACAATGAGCAGTTCTTC TRBV4-1 NA NA TRBJ2-1
CASSSEGTLYEQYF TGTGCCAGCTCCTCGGAGGGGACCTTATACGAGCAGTACTTC TRBV5-8 NA NA TRBJ2-7
CASSPSHEQFF TGTGCCAGCTCACCGAGTCATGAGCAGTTCTTC TRBV18 NA once TRBJ2-1
CASSSRYSGANVLTF TGTGCCAGCAGCTCCAGATACTCTGGGGCCAACGTCCTGACTTTC TRBV5-4 NA NA TRBJ2-6
CASSTGGLSGNTIYF TGTGCCAGTAGTACTGGGGGACTTTCTGGAAACACCATATATTTT TRBV19 NA NA TRBJ1-3
CATSRDIAGAYNEQFF TGTGCCACCAGCAGAGATATTGCGGGAGCCTACAATGAGCAGTTCTTC TRBV15 TRBD2 NA TRBJ2-1
CASSLVSAGGETQYF TGCGCCAGCAGCTTGGTTTCGGCGGGAGGGGAGACCCAGTACTTC TRBV5-1 TRBD2 NA TRBJ2-5
CASSRDRGYKYEQYF TGTGCCAGCAGTCGTGACAGGGGCTATAAGTACGAGCAGTACTTC TRBV28 TRBD1 NA TRBJ2-7
CASSRCHITYEQYF TGTGCCAGCAGCAGGTGCCACATTACCTACGAGCAGTACTTC TRBV21-1 NA NA TRBJ2-7
CASSQTPRGAEAFF TGTGCCAGCAGCCAGACCCCACGGGGGGCTGAAGCTTTCTTT TRBV14 NA NA TRBJ1-1
CASSPRQGGNTIYF TGTGCCAGCAGCCCCCGACAGGGGGGAAACACCATATATTTT TRBV6-6 TRBD1 NA TRBJ1-3
CASSPLTGTSSYEQYF TGTGCCAGCTCACCATTAACCGGGACAAGCTCCTACGAGCAGTACTTC TRBV18 NA NA TRBJ2-7
CASSSGTGLTEAFF TGTGCCAGTAGTTCCGGGACAGGGCTCACTGAAGCTTTCTTT TRBV19 TRBD1 NA TRBJ1-1
CATSRVGETSYNEQFF TGTGCCACCAGCAGAGTTGGGGAGACCTCCTACAATGAGCAGTTCTTC TRBV15 NA NA TRBJ2-1
CASSLNGGGDEQYF TGTGCCAGCAGCTTAAACGGAGGGGGCGACGAGCAGTACTTC TRBV7-3 NA NA TRBJ2-7
CASRASRDRVESEKLFF TGTGCCAGCAGAGCAAGCCGGGACAGGGTAGAAAGTGAAAAACTGTTTTTT TRBV7-9 TRBD1 NA TRBJ1-4
CATSGAGVYEQYF TGTGCCACCAGCGGAGCGGGAGTCTACGAGCAGTACTTC TRBV15 TRBD2 NA TRBJ2-7
CASSSGQGFYGYTF TGTGCCAGCAGCTCCGGACAGGGATTCTATGGCTACACCTTC TRBV5-8 TRBD1 NA TRBJ1-2
CASSHPQGARETQYF TGTGCCAGCAGCCATCCCCAGGGGGCTAGGGAGACCCAGTACTTC TRBV11-3 TRBD1 NA TRBJ2-5
CASSTGQTGELFF TGTGCCAGTAGTACTGGCCAAACCGGGGAGCTGTTTTTT TRBV19 NA NA TRBJ2-2
CASGLAGYNEQFF TGTGCTTCGGGACTAGCGGGTTACAATGAGCAGTTCTTC TRBV19 TRBD2 once TRBJ2-1
CASSFEDRFRSNTEAFF TGTGCCAGCAGCTTCGAGGACAGGTTCAGGTCGAACACTGAAGCTTTCTTT TRBV5-4 TRBD1 NA TRBJ1-1
CASRRGLLREDTQYF TGTGCCAGCCGGAGGGGGCTCCTTCGAGAAGATACGCAGTATTTT TRBV28 NA NA TRBJ2-3